The rows below give T cell receptor beta chains drawn from one sample of a study of CD8 T cells in ankylosing spondylitis. TCRdb analysed the 5' RACE reads with MiXCR anew, one entry per CDR3 protein. The sample carries 300,000 to 400,000 distinct CDR3 sequences, roughly 15% recorded once. Sequencing input: blood, either unsorted or a sorted T cell fraction (not recorded which). These receptors were collected from a male donor with ankylosing spondylitis or in good health (not recorded which). Each CDR3 is given with its conserved first and last residue.

>TRBV11-2|TRBJ2-5
CASSFNREETQYF
>TRBV6-7|TRBJ2-1
CASLITPTGDPYNEQFF
>TRBV12-3/TRBV12-4|TRBJ2-3
CASAEGRGRADTQYF
>TRBV15|TRBJ1-6
CATSRDPGGTNSPLHF
>TRBV5-5|TRBJ2-2
CASRTEETNTGELFF
>TRBV3-1|TRBJ2-1
CASSQRSGFSYNEQFF
>TRBV5-1|TRBJ2-7
CASSLDPASGEQYF
>TRBV7-2|TRBJ1-6
CASSLLLGQGGSPLHF
>TRBV20-1|TRBJ2-7
CSALSPLASGYEQYF
>TRBV10-3|TRBJ2-1
CAISGGTSGYNEQFF
>TRBV9|TRBJ2-1
CASSLRDGDISNEQFF
>TRBV6-1|TRBJ1-1
CASSENPGGSLAFF
>TRBV20-1|TRBJ2-4
CSARASGTNIQYF
>TRBV28|TRBJ2-5
CASSFPGTPETQYF
>TRBV10-2|TRBJ2-7
CASTEAGGSTGTQEYF
>TRBV30|TRBJ2-7
CAWSRKRAAGEQYF
>TRBV20-1|TRBJ1-6
CSARDKRFSPLHF
>TRBV15|TRBJ2-1
CATSRDKGSYNEQFF
>TRBV30|TRBJ1-5
CAWSTRDSQPQHF
>TRBV10-3|TRBJ1-5
CAISEGANADQPQHF
>TRBV19|TRBJ2-7
CASRRGVSYEQYF
>TRBV7-9|TRBJ2-1
CASSTDGSEQFF
>TRBV5-1|TRBJ2-7
CASSPDSGRAYEQYF
>TRBV7-9|TRBJ1-4
CASSLGLQGAREKLFF
>TRBV7-2|TRBJ2-1
CASSLIGLANSEQFF
>TRBV29-1|TRBJ2-7
CSGTGESSYEQYF
>TRBV7-9|TRBJ1-2
CASRHHREDYGYTF
>TRBV7-2|TRBJ1-1
CASSLELGFEAFF
>TRBV20-1|TRBJ1-4
CSARDDGSNEKLFF
>TRBV20-1|TRBJ1-5
CSARETGINQPQHF
>TRBV7-9|TRBJ1-1
CASSLAAIGNTEAFF
>TRBV10-3|TRBJ1-1
CAIGQGNTEAFF
>TRBV5-1|TRBJ1-5
CASSSDPDRGPQHF
>TRBV4-1|TRBJ2-5
CASSQGFAVETQYF